The source of this T cell receptor (beta chain) is a study of beta chain features in type 1 diabetes. For the study at large: Over all samples combined, 107,917,701 sorted cells were examined.

Reverse transcription of all isolated RNA meant that expressed TCRB transcripts were sequenced. The data were produced by immunoSEQ multiplex PCR, yet TCRdb's version contains in-frame clones alone and is incomplete. This table has around 140,000 clones, about a tenth appearing once. Whole-study results and caveats: Naive, central memory and regulatory TCRB repertoires appeared more similar among patients than healthy donors.

The CDR3 has 14 residues. The V segment lost 5 bases and the J segment 4 bases; nucleotides outside the gene matches: 7. Germline V gene sequence: CDR1 SGHTA, CDR2 FQGNSA. Notes on this clone: Antigen unknown.

The sequence was obtained from a woman aged 40 to 55 in good health. Sequencing was carried out using central memory CD4+ T cells from blood. The chain has TRBV7-2 and TRBJ2-5; 7 nucleotides line up with TRBD2. DNA of the CDR3: TGTGCCAGCAGCGGTCGGGGGGTGCGAGAGACCCAGTACTTC. It codes for CASSGRGVRETQYF.